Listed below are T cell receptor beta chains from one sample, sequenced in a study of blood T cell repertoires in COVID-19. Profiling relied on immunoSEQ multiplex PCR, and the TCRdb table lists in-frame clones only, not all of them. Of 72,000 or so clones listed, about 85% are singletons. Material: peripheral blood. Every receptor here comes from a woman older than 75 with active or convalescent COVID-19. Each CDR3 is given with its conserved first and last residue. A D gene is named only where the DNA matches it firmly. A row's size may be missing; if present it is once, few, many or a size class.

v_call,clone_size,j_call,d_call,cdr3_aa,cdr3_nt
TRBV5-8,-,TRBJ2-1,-,CASSALGTGLYNEQFF,TGTGCCAGCAGCGCATTAGGGACGGGACTTTACAATGAGCAGTTCTTC
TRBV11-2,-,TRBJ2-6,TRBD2,CASHTTTSGDPGANVLTF,TGTGCCAGCCACACAACGACTAGCGGGGATCCTGGGGCCAACGTCCTGACTTTC
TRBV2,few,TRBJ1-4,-,CASSDGGGDEKLFF,TGTGCCAGCAGTGATGGCGGGGGGGATGAAAAACTGTTTTTT
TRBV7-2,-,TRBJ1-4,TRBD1,CASSRGQGASEKLFF,TGTGCCAGCAGCCGCGGACAGGGGGCAAGTGAAAAACTGTTTTTT
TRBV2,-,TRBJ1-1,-,CASGRGRGFVNTEAFF,TGTGCCAGCGGCAGGGGAAGGGGTTTCGTGAACACTGAAGCTTTCTTT
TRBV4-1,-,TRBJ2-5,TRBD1,CASSRGQAKQETQYF,TGCGCCAGCAGCCGCGGACAGGCGAAACAAGAGACCCAGTACTTC
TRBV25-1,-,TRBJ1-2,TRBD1,CASSENDRGYGYTF,TGTGCCAGCAGTGAGAACGACAGGGGGTATGGCTACACCTTC
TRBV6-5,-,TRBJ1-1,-,CAAGRDNTEAFF,TGTGCCGCCGGGAGGGACAACACTGAAGCTTTCTTT
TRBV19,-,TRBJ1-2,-,CASNGPGKEYGYTF,TGTGCCAGTAATGGTCCGGGAAAGGAATATGGCTACACCTTC
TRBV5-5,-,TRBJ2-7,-,CASSLSLEGVSYEQYF,TGTGCCAGCAGCTTGTCGCTTGAGGGAGTCTCCTACGAGCAGTACTTC
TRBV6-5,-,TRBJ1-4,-,CASSYTGHAEKLFF,TGTGCCAGCAGTTACACAGGGCATGCGGAAAAACTGTTTTTT
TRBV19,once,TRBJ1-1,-,CASSIREEAFF,TGTGCCAGTAGTATAAGGGAGGAAGCTTTCTTT
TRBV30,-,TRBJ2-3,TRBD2,CAWSRMIAGDQTDTQYF,TGTGCCTGGAGTAGAATGATAGCGGGGGACCAAACAGATACGCAGTATTTT
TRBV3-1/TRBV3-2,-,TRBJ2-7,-,CASSPWDTGGEQYF,TGTGCCAGCAGCCCATGGGACACTGGGGGCGAGCAGTACTTC
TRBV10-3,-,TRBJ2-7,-,CAIAVSSYEQYF,TGTGCCATCGCCGTTAGCTCCTACGAGCAGTACTTC